The 20 T cell receptor beta chains presented below share a single source sample, sequenced in a study of breast tumors, draining lymph nodes, adjacent tissues. TCRdb re-called the multiplex PCR reads through MiXCR, storing one row per CDR3 protein. The sample lists roughly 49,000 distinct CDR3 sequences, roughly 40% occurring once. Sequences were obtained from breast tumor tissue. These receptors came from a female donor with breast cancer. Some clones in this sample may be carry-over from other donors' samples.

A few counts support this clonotype. The chain combines TRBV24-1 with TRBJ2-3; the D is unclear. Trimming cost V 4 bases and J 2 bases, with 18 bases left between them. This CDR3 comprises 17 residues. Germline V CDR1 and CDR2: KGHDR, SFDVKD. Written as DNA, the CDR3 is TGTGCCACCAGTGAGTCCAGGTTAACAGCAGTCACAGATACGCAGTATTTT. It specifies CATSESRLTAVTDTQYF.

Remarks on this clonotype: A much larger clone differs by one base, so this may be a read error. Because the CDR3 is missing its conserved closing phenylalanine or tryptophan, this is likely a read error. The V and J genes are TRBV18 and TRBJ2-3; 9 bases are a match to TRBD1. The CDR3 spans 15 residues. V dropped 3 bases and J dropped 3; count of bases not matched to a gene: 4. The V gene's germline CDR1 is KGHSH and CDR2 LQKENI. The CDR3 protein is CASSPEQGATDTQYS. CDR3 nucleotides: TGTGCCAGCTCACCCGAACAGGGGGCTACAGATACGCAGTATTCT.

This clonotype came up once. The V call is TRBV5-5, the J call TRBJ1-5, with D possibly being TRBD1 (6 bases). V dropped 4 bases and J dropped 6 bases, with 17 bases sitting between them. The CDR3 totals 15 residues. CDR1 is SGHKS, CDR2 YYEKEE, per germline (reference sequence). CDR3 amino acids: CASSLATDRSQPQHF. The CDR3 DNA reads TGTGCCAGCAGCCTCGCCACGGACAGATCTCAGCCCCAGCATTTT.

This clonotype was seen ten or more times. The V and J genes are TRBV3-1 and TRBJ2-3; D may correspond to TRBD1 or TRBD2 (7 bases each). The CDR3 is made up of 16 amino acids. The germline V gene has CDR1 LGHDT and CDR2 YNNKEL (reference sequence). V gave up 4 bases and J gave up 5 bases, with 19 bases separating them. The CDR3 bases are TGTGCCAGCAGCCCCAGGGGGGGGGCCTCGGGAGATACGCAGTATTTT. Its translation: CASSPRGGASGDTQYF.

This clonotype showed up just once. The chain links TRBV24-1 to TRBJ2-5, with D uncertain. V shed 5 bases and J shed 5 bases, with 5 bases lying between them. Per germline, CDR1 KGHDR and CDR2 SFDVKD. CDR3 length: 11 amino acids. The CDR3 nucleotides read TGTGCCACCAGTGCGCTCGAGACCCAGTACTTC. It translates to CATSALETQYF.

The V gene is TRBV5-4, the J gene TRBJ1-6, with unresolved D. Per the germline V gene, CDR1 is SGHNT and CDR2 is YYREEE (reference sequence). The CDR3 spans 14 residues. V dropped 1 base and J dropped 9 bases, with 11 bases sitting between them. The CDR3 protein is CASSLPGRSSPLHF. CDR3 nucleotides: TGTGCCAGCAGCTTGCCAGGTCGTAGTTCACCCCTCCACTTT.

CDR3 region: CASSQEASGGREQYF. The DNA of the CDR3 is TGCGCCAGCAGCCAAGAGGCTAGCGGAGGGCGCGAGCAGTACTTC. The rearrangement uses TRBV4-3 and TRBJ2-7; 7 bases align to TRBD2. The germline CDR1 and CDR2 sequences are LGHNA and YSLEER. V dropped 0 bases and J dropped 6; count of bases not matched to a gene: 8. The CDR3 runs to 15 residues.

Comment on this clonotype: Given a much more abundant clone one base away, this may be a read error. The chain combines TRBV3-2 with TRBJ2-1; whether TRBD1, the table's D call, matches the DNA was not checked. TRBV3-2 represents a pseudogene. The CDR3 has 15 residues. The CDR3 is CASSQDGRPYNEQFF. The CDR3 DNA sequence: TGTGCCAGCAGCCAAGATGGGCGACCCTACAATGAGCAGTTCTTC.

Points on this clonotype: The germline gene is not matched at one end of the junction; a read error may be the cause. In DNA, the CDR3 is TGTGCCAGCAGCTTAGTGGCGGAAGATACGCAGTGCTTT. Encoded protein: CASSLVAEDTQCF. V gene TRBV7-8 combines with J gene TRBJ2-3; D uncertain. Per germline, CDR1 SGHVS and CDR2 FQNEAQ. CDR3 size: 13 residues.

This clonotype occurred many times. Being one base from a much bigger clone, this may be a read error. The rearrangement uses TRBV11-3 and TRBJ2-5; 10 bases are a match to TRBD2. With V trimmed by 4 bases and J by 5 bases, 13 bases remained unmatched. This CDR3 contains 17 residues. Per germline, CDR1 SGHNT and CDR2 YENEEA. In DNA form, the CDR3 reads TGTGCCAGCAGCTCCGGGACTAGCGCGAGGGCGGAGGAGACCCAGTACTTC. This codes for CASSSGTSARAEETQYF.

V gene TRBV6-1 combines with J gene TRBJ2-2; 9 positions agree with TRBD1. The junction had 12 bases not matched to a gene; V was cut back by 4 bases and J by 6 bases. Germline CDR1 MNHNS, CDR2 SASEGT. This CDR3 has 17 amino acids. In DNA form, the CDR3 reads TGTGCCAGCAGTGCCCGTCCCGGGACAGGGTTTCCCGGGGAGCTGTTTTTT. It is translated as CASSARPGTGFPGELFF.

This clonotype was observed at least ten times. V and J are TRBV6-6 and TRBJ1-4; TRBD1 matches 8 bases. This CDR3 contains 15 residues. Germline CDR1 reads MNHNY; CDR2 reads SVGAGI (reference sequence). Trimming at V came to 2 bases and at J to 8 bases, leaving 7 bases not matched to a gene. CDR3 DNA: TGTGCCAGCAGTTACGGGACAGGAAGAGAAGAAAAACTGTTTTTT. This codes for CASSYGTGREEKLFF.

Details on this clonotype: Compared with germline, one end of the junction differs, possibly owing to a read error. The V and J genes are TRBV5-4 and TRBJ2-2; the D gene is possibly TRBD2 (6 bases). The CDR3 covers 16 residues. Germline CDR1 reads SGHNT; CDR2 reads YYREEE (reference sequence). CDR3 nucleotide sequence: TGTGCCAGCAGCTTGATGAGGGCGCGCGATACCGGGGGGCTGTTTTTT. Translated: CASSLMRARDTGGLFF.

A few counts support this clonotype. The CDR3 region has the DNA TGTGCCAGCAGCTTGGGGTTTACCGCTCGAGGGCCCTACGAGCAGTACTTC. Translation gives CASSLGFTARGPYEQYF. The J gene is TRBJ2-7, the V gene TRBV5-4, with a weak D call TRBD2 (5 bases). The V end lost 0 bases, the J end lost 2 bases, and 18 bases lay between the germline ends. CDR3 length: 17 amino acids. The germline gives CDR1 SGHNT, CDR2 YYREEE (reference sequence). Supplemented by reference TRBV5-4 and TRBJ2-7, the full variable domain reads ETGVTQSPTHLIKTRGQQVTLRCSSQSGHNTVSWYQQALGQGPQFIFQYYREEENGRGNFPPRFSGLQFPNYSSELNVNALELDDSALYLCASSLGFTARGPYEQYFGPGTRLTVT.

This clonotype was seen at least ten times. V is TRBV19 and J is TRBJ1-1, with D uncertain. This CDR3 region has 14 residues. Germline-derived CDR1 and CDR2 are LNHDA and SQIVND (reference sequence). Trimming left V 5 bases short and J 4 bases short, with 14 bases between. The CDR3 nucleotides are TGTGCCAGTAGTCCCAGGACTCTTGGCACTGAAGCTTTCTTT. This encodes CASSPRTLGTEAFF.

This clonotype was seen repeatedly, ten times or more. The rearrangement links TRBV18 to TRBJ2-2; a possible D gene is TRBD1 (5 bases). Germline lookup yields CDR1 KGHSH and CDR2 LQKENI. The CDR3 is 16 amino acids. Trimming left V 6 bases short and J 5 bases short, with 19 bases between. The CDR3 coding sequence is TGTGCCAGCTCCCTCACCAGGGCAGGACAAACCGGGGAGCTGTTTTTT. It specifies CASSLTRAGQTGELFF. The full variable domain, in which reference TRBV18 and TRBJ2-2 provide the parts outside the CDR3, is NAGVMQNPRHLVRRRGQEARLRCSPMKGHSHVYWYRQLPEEGLKFMVYLQKENIIDESGMPKERFSAEFPKEGPSILRIQQVVRGDSAAYFCASSLTRAGQTGELFFGEGSRLTVL.

This clonotype was seen a handful of times. A much larger clone sits a single nucleotide away, making a read error possible. The V gene is TRBV6-1, the J gene TRBJ1-2; D gene ambiguous. V gave up 5 bases and J gave up 0 bases, with 7 bases separating them. CDR3 length: 13 residues. CDR1 and CDR2 from the germline V gene are MNHNS and SASEGT. The CDR3 coding sequence is TGTGCCAGCAGTCTAGCGGCTAACTATGGCTACACCTTC. This codes for CASSLAANYGYTF.

As concerns this clonotype: Likely a read error: the CDR3 ends without its conserved phenylalanine or tryptophan. The DNA is left out, because the CDR3 cannot be placed on it with certainty; the CDR3 is given as TCRdb lists it. V gene TRBV29-1 combines with J gene TRBJ2-3; no check of the table's D call, TRBD1, against the DNA was made. Germline V gene sequence: CDR1 SQVTM, CDR2 ANQGSEA. The CDR3 adds up to 15 amino acids, both ends counted. CDR3: CSVAGTAPSTDTRYS.

Only a few counts were recorded for this clonotype. The rearrangement links TRBV5-7 to TRBJ2-7, with TRBD2 as a possible D gene (7 bases). TRBV5-7 is assigned to the ORF class and has an uncertain function. With 3 bases removed from V and 9 bases from J, the gap between germline ends came to 13 bases. This CDR3 is 12 amino acids long. The CDR3 bases are TGTGCCAGCAGCTCGGGGGGCTCCGGGCAGTACTTC. Translating it yields CASSSGGSGQYF.

Turning to this clonotype: This could be a read error, since a much larger clone is one nucleotide away. This rearrangement joins TRBV9 to TRBJ2-1; TRBD2 agrees at 13 bases. The CDR3 extends over 16 amino acids. Germline lookup yields CDR1 SGDLS and CDR2 YYNGEE. As DNA, the CDR3 is TGTGCCAGCAGCACACGGACTAGCGGGAGTTACAATGCGCAGTTCTTC. Translating it yields CASSTRTSGSYNAQFF.